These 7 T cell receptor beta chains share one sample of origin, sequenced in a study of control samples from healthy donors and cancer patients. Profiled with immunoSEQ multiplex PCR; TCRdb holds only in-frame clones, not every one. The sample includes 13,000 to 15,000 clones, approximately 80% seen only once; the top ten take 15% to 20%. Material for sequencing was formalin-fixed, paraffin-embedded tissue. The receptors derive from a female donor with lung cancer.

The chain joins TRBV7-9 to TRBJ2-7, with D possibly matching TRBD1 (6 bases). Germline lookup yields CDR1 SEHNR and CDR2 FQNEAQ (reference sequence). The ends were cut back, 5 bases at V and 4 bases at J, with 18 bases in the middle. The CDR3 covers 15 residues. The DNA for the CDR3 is TGTGCCAGCAGCAAGATGGGGGCCGGAATATACGAGCAGTACTTC. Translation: CASSKMGAGIYEQYF.

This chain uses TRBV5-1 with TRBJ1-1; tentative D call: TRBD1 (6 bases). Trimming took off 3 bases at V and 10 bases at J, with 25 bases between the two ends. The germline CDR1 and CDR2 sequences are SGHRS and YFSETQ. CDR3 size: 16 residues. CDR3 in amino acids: CASSSEGGIPPTGAFF. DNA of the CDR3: TGCGCCAGCAGCTCGGAAGGGGGGATCCCCCCGACGGGAGCTTTCTTT. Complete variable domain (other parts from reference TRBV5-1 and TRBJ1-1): KAGVTQTPRYLIKTRGQQVTLSCSPISGHRSVSWYQQTPGQGLQFLFEYFSETQRNKGNFPGRFSGRQFSNSRSEMNVSTLELGDSALYLCASSSEGGIPPTGAFFGQGTRLTVV.

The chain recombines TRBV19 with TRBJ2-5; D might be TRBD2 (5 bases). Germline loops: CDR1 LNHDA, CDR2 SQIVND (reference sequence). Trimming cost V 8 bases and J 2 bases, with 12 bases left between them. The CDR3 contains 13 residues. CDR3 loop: CASRSAGQETQYF. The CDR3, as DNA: TGTGCCAGTCGTAGCGCCGGTCAAGAGACCCAGTACTTC. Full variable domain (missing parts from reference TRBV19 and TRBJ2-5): DGGITQSPKYLFRKEGQNVTLSCEQNLNHDAMYWYRQDPGQGLRLIYYSQIVNDFQKGDIAEGYSVSREKKESFPLTVTSAQKNPTAFYLCASRSAGQETQYFGPGTRLLVL.

DNA of the CDR3: TGTGCCAGCAGCCACGGACGGGCTATCTCCTACGAGCAGTACTTC. Translating it yields CASSHGRAISYEQYF. The gene calls are TRBV6-5 and TRBJ2-7; D call uncertain. The germline V and J ends were trimmed by 6 bases and 0 bases, with 15 bases remaining between them. The CDR3 contains 15 residues. CDR1 and CDR2 (germline): MNHEY, SVGAGI.

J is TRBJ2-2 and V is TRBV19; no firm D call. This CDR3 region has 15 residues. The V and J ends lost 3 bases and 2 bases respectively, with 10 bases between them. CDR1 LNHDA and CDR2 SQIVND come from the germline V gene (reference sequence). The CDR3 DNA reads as TGTGCCAGTAGTATGCCTGCTGCCAACACCGGGGAGCTGTTTTTT. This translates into CASSMPAANTGELFF.

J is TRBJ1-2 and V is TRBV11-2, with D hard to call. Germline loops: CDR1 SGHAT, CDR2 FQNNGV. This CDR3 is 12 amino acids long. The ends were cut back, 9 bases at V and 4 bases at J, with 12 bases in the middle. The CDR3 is CASGSGRYGYTF. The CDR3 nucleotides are TGTGCCAGTGGTTCGGGCCGCTATGGCTACACCTTC.

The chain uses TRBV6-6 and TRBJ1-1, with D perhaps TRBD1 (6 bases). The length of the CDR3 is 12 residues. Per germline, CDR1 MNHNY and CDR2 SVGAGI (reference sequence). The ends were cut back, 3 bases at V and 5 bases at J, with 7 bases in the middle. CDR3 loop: CASSYTGTEAFF. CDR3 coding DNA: TGTGCCAGCAGTTATACAGGGACTGAAGCTTTCTTT.